This T cell receptor (beta chain) was sequenced for a study of regulatory T cells in long-lasting Graves disease. This clonotype was seen many times. The germline V gene has CDR1 SNHLY and CDR2 FYNNEI. Trimming shortened V by 5 bases and J by 1 base, and 3 bases separated the two germline ends. This CDR3 contains 12 residues. According to the study, TCR beta libraries were built with iRepertoire HTBI primers and CDR3-region Arm-PCR. From the multiplex PCR reads, TCRdb called clonotypes with MiXCR, one entry per CDR3 protein. The data contain about 220,000 distinct CDR3 sequences, approximately 19% of them seen just once; the ten biggest clones take up 10% to 15%. Time point here: newly diagnosed GD, antithyroid drugs for less than 3 months. The TCR library was made from RNA extracted from PBMCs. Another study also made use of these data, one on T cells in Graves' hyperthyroidism and ophthalmopathy. In that study: HTBI primers were used for first-round RT-PCR of the TCR CDR3. Blood also held most thyroid clonotypes expanded beyond 0.001. The model foresaw ophthalmopathy a median around 6 months prior to onset.

The chain is built from TRBV2 and TRBJ1-5; D not certain. Sequenced here: peripheral blood mononuclear cells (PBMCs), sampled at new diagnosis, from a patient treated with antithyroid drugs. This sequence originates from a woman younger than 45 with Graves disease. The CDR3 coding sequence is TGTGCCAGCAGTAGGAGCAATCAGCCCCAGCATTTT. This gives the protein CASSRSNQPQHF.